The clone carrying this T cell receptor beta chain has a count of ten or more. The sample belongs to a study of prognosis after radiotherapy for stage I lung cancer. The V gene's germline CDR1 is SNHLY and CDR2 FYNNEI. The length of the CDR3 is 15 residues. The V segment lost 5 bases and the J segment 3 bases; nucleotides outside the gene matches: 9. Two-round multiplex PCR, the amplification method, yielded TCR beta CDR3 from genomic DNA. It was primers specific to each TRBV and TRBJ gene that first-round PCR used. TCRdb re-analysed the multiplex PCR reads in MiXCR, keeping a single row per CDR3 protein. The sample lists roughly 30,000 distinct CDR3 sequences, approximately 35% seen once, with roughly a quarter in the top ten.

Sequences were derived from PBMCs, sampled before or after stereotactic body radiation therapy (not recorded which). V usage is TRBV2 and J usage is TRBJ2-5, with 7 bases that match TRBD1. The clonotype comes from a donor aged 50 or older with non-small cell lung cancer. The CDR3: CASSKTGIREETQYF. The CDR3 coding sequence is TGTGCCAGCAGTAAGACAGGGATAAGGGAAGAGACCCAGTACTTC.